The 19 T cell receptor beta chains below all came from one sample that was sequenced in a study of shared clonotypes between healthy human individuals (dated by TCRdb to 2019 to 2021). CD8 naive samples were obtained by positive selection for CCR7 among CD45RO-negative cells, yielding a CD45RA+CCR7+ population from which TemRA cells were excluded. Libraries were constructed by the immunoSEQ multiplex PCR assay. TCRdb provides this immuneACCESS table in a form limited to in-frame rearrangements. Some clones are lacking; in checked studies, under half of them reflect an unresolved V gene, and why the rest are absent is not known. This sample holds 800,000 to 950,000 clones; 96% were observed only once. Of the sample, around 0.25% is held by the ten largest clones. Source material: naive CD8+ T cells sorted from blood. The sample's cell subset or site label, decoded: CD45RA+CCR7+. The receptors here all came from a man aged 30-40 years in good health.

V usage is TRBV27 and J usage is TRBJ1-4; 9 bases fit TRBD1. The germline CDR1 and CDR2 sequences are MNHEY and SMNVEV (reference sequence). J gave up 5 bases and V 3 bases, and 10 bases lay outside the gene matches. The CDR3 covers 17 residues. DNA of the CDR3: TGTGCCAGCAGTTTTACCGCGAGGGACAGGGAGAATGAAAAACTGTTTTTT. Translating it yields CASSFTARDRENEKLFF.

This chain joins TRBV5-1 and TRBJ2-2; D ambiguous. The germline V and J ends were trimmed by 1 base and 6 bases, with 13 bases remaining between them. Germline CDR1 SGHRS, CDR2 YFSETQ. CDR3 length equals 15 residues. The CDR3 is CASSLSNVIAGELFF. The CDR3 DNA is TGCGCCAGCAGCTTGTCGAATGTAATAGCCGGGGAGCTGTTTTTT.

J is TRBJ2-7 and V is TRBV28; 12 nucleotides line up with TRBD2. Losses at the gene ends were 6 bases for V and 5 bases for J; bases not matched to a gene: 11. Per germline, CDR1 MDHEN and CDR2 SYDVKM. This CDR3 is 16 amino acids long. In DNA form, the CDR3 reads TGTGCCAGCAGCCCACTCAGACTAGCGGGAGTAGACGAGCAGTACTTC. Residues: CASSPLRLAGVDEQYF. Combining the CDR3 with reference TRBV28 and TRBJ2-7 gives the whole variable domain DVKVTQSSRYLVKRTGEKVFLECVQDMDHENMFWYRQDPGLGLRLIYFSYDVKMKEKGDIPEGYSVSREKKERFSLILESASTNQTSMYLCASSPLRLAGVDEQYFGPGTRLTVT.

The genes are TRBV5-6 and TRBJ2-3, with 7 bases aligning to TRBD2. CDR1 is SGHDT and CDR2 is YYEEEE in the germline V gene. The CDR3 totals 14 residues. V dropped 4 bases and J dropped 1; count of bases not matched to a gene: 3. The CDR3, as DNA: TGTGCCAGCAGCGCCGCGGGAGGCACAGATACGCAGTATTTT. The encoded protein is CASSAAGGTDTQYF. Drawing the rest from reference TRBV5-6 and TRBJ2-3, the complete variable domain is DAGVTQSPTHLIKTRGQQVTLRCSPKSGHDTVSWYQQALGQGPQFIFQYYEEEERQRGNFPDRFSGHQFPNYSSELNVNALLLGDSALYLCASSAAGGTDTQYFGPGTRLTVL.

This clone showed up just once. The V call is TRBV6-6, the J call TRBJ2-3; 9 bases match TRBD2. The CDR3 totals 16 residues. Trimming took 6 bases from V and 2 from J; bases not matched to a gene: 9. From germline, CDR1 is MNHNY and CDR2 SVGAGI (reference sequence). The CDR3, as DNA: TGTGCCAGCAGCGCCGGCGCTAGCGGGAACACAGATACGCAGTATTTT. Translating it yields CASSAGASGNTDTQYF.

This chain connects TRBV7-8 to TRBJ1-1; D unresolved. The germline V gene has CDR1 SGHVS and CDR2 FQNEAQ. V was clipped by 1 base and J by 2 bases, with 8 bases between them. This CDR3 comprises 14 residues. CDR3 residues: CASSLGSGNTEAFF. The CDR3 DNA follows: TGTGCCAGCAGCTTAGGGTCCGGTAACACTGAAGCTTTCTTT.

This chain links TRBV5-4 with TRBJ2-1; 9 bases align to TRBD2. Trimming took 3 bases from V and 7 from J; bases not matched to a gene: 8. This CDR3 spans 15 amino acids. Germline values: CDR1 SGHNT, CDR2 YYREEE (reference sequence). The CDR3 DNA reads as TGTGCCAGCAGCTCGGCGGGAGGGCCAGGGAATGAGCAGTTCTTC. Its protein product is CASSSAGGPGNEQFF. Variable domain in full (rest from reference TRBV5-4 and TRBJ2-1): ETGVTQSPTHLIKTRGQQVTLRCSSQSGHNTVSWYQQALGQGPQFIFQYYREEENGRGNFPPRFSGLQFPNYSSELNVNALELDDSALYLCASSSAGGPGNEQFFGPGTRLTVL.

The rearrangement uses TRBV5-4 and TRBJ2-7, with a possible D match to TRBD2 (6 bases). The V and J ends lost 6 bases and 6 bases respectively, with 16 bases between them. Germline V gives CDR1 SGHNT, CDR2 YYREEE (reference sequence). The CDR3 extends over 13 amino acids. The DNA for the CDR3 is TGTGCCAGCACCCGGGACTCCAACTTCGAGCAGTACTTC. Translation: CASTRDSNFEQYF.

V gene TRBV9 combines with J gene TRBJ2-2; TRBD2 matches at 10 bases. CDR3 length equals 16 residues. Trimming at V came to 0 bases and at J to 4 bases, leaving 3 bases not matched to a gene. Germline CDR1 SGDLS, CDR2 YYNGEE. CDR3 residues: CASSVESSGSTGELFF. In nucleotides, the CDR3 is TGTGCCAGCAGCGTAGAGTCTAGCGGGAGCACCGGGGAGCTGTTTTTT.

CDR3 amino acids: CASSVGGELKGNEQFF. The CDR3 DNA reads as TGTGCCAGCAGCGTAGGCGGGGAGCTCAAGGGCAATGAGCAGTTCTTC. The chain carries TRBV9 and TRBJ2-1, with D possibly being TRBD2 (6 bases). This CDR3 is 16 amino acids long. V shed 0 bases and J shed 6 bases, with 16 bases lying between them. CDR1 and CDR2 (germline): SGDLS, YYNGEE. The full variable domain, rest sourced from reference TRBV9 and TRBJ2-1, is DSGVTQTPKHLITATGQRVTLRCSPRSGDLSVYWYQQSLDQGLQFLIQYYNGEERAKGNILERFSAQQFPDLHSELNLSSLELGDSALYFCASSVGGELKGNEQFFGPGTRLTVL.

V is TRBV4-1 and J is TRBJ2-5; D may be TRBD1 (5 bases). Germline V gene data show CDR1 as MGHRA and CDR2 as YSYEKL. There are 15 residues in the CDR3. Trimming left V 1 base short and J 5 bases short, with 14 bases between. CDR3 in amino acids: CASSQVTGAPETQYF. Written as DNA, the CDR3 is TGCGCCAGCAGCCAAGTCACAGGAGCTCCGGAGACCCAGTACTTC.

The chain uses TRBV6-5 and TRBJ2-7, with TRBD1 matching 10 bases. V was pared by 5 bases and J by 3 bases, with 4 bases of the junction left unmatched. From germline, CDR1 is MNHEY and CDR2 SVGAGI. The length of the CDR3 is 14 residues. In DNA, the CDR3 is TGTGCCAGCAGTCAGACAGGGGGCCGCTACGAGCAGTACTTC. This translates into CASSQTGGRYEQYF.

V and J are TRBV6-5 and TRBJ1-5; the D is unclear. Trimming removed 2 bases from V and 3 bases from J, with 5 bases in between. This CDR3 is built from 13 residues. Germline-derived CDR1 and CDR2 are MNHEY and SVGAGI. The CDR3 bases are TGTGCCAGCAGTTACCGATTCAATCAGCCCCAGCATTTT. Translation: CASSYRFNQPQHF.

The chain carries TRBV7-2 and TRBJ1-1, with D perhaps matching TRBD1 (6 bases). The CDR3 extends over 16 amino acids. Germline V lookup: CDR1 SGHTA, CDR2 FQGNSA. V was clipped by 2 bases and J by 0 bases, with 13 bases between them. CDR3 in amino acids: CASSLIGGYMNTEAFF. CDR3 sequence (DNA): TGTGCCAGCAGCTTAATAGGGGGTTACATGAACACTGAAGCTTTCTTT.

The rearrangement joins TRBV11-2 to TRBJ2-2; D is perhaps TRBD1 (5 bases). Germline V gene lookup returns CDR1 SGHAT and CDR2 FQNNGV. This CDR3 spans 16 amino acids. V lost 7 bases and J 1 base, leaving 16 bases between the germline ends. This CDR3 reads CASTLGRQGNTGELFF. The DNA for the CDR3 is TGTGCCAGCACCTTGGGGCGTCAGGGGAACACCGGGGAGCTGTTTTTT.

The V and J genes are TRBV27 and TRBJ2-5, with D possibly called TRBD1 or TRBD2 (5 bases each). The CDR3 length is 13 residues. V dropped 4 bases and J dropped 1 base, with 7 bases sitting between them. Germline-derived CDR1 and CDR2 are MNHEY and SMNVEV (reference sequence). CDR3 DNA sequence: TGTGCCAGCAGTTGGGGGATCCAAGAGACCCAGTACTTC. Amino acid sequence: CASSWGIQETQYF.

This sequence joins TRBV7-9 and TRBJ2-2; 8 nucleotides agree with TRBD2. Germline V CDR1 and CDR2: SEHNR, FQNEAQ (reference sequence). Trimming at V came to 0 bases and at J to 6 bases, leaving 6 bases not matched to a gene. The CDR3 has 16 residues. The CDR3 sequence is CASSLALGLDPGELFF. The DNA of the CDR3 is TGTGCCAGCAGCTTAGCGTTGGGACTAGATCCCGGGGAGCTGTTTTTT.

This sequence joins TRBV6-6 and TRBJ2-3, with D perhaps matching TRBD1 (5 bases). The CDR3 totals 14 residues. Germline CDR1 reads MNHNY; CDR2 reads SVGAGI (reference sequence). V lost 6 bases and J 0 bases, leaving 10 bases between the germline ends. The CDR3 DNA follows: TGTGCCAGCAGCCAAGACAGAAGCACAGATACGCAGTATTTT. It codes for CASSQDRSTDTQYF.

The CDR3 loop reads CASSQTLGRVSSYEQYF. CDR3 nucleotide sequence: TGTGCCAGCAGCCAAACATTGGGCAGGGTGAGCTCCTACGAGCAGTACTTC. This chain links TRBV7-9 with TRBJ2-7, with D maybe TRBD1 (5 bases). Trimming took off 5 bases at V and 0 bases at J, with 20 bases between the two ends. This CDR3 has 17 residues. The germline V gene encodes CDR1 SEHNR and CDR2 FQNEAQ (reference sequence).